This TCR beta chain was recovered during a study of blood T cell repertoires in COVID-19 (dated by TCRdb to the early 2020s). Background on the whole study: Samples covering the acute and convalescent phases of COVID-19 were provided by collaborators in the United States, Italy and Spain. The sample metadata nearly always contained a de-identified subject ID, COVID-19 status, age in years and sex. A freely available public database, intended as a resource for researchers studying the immune response to SARS-CoV-2, is where the repertoires were released. HLA class I and class II types, where available, came from metadata supplied by the sample provider rather than from assay-based typing. The prospective study material was composed of cDNA or gDNA derived from T cells, B-cell-depleted T cells, or PBMCs. Deeply sampled blood TCRbeta repertoires from subjects exposed to, actively infected with, or recovered from COVID-19 were included in the dataset. The samples were drawn from two sources: the first 160 participants of the ongoing ImmuneRACE study, and 1,200 or so subjects contributed by 6 global collaborators.

The full study reports these points: Clinical and demographic metadata were provided uncurated, with the amount varying by source and participant.

In the prospective study, participants were about 18 to 100 years old, resided in around 25 geographic areas of the United States, and were enrolled through a virtual design. To assign participants to cohorts, the prospective study relied on clinical history that participants themselves reported in a screening survey and a study questionnaire. For ImmuneRACE Cohort 3, a participant was defined as recovered based on two consecutive negative NP/OP PCR tests, clearance by a healthcare professional, or resolution of symptoms. In the prospective study, mobile phlebotomists collected whole blood, serum and a nasopharyngeal or oropharyngeal swab from each participant. Over an approximately 2-month period, participants in the prospective study had the option of providing additional blood draws and questionnaires. Blood samples from the prospective study were shipped frozen or at room temperature prior to DNA extraction.

As concerns this clone: Its antigen remains unidentified. Nothing much larger sits one base from this clone, and base qualities are not available.

The immunoSEQ Assay, a bias-controlled multiplex PCR, was used to amplify TCRbeta CDR3 regions from genomic DNA. As for the original processing: The number of nucleated cells in each sample was estimated from the amplification of reference gene primers within the assay. To quantify the absolute abundance of each unique TCRbeta CDR3 rearrangement, sequence reads were collapsed and filtered. For each sample, productive Simpson clonality was calculated by taking the square root of Simpson's diversity index across productive rearrangements. The table was pulled from immuneACCESS by TCRdb, which kept in-frame rearrangements only. Such tables lose some clones; where checked, under half of the loss comes from unresolved V genes, and the rest has no known cause. That table furnishes V, J and clone size, whereas the DNA furnished D and trimming. For this sample there are 310,000 or so clones; about 89% appear just once. Of the sample, 8% to 10% falls within the top ten clones.

From the cysteine up to the phenylalanine, the CDR3 has a length of 12 residues. Of all the DNA, just the CDR3 is kept, 36 bases in frame from base 1. CDR1 is given as SQVTM and CDR2 as ANQGSEA, both from the germline V gene. The junction shows trimming of 3 bases on V and 0 bases on J, plus 5 bases between the germline ends. Material: PBMCs or T cells enriched from blood (not recorded which). The chain joins TRBV29-1 to TRBJ2-5; the D gene is unclear. The TCR sequence derives from a woman in her thirties or forties who had recovered from COVID-19. The bases read TGCAGCGTTGAGCCGGACCAAGAGACCCAGTACTTC. It translates to CSVEPDQETQYF.